This TCR beta chain is from a study of cytomegalovirus exposure and HLA in healthy donors. The study, taken as a whole, reports: According to an earlier analysis, most TCR beta V segments yielded productive rearrangements about 87% or about 30% of the time. A missense DCLRE1C variant was associated with V- and J-gene trimming of TCR beta chains in a later analysis, and an independent cohort replicated the association. Most TCR sequences were rare, but some public TCRs occurred in many donors.

The PCR contained 60 Vbeta and 13 Jbeta primers. Libraries were prepared by immunoSEQ multiplex PCR; TCRdb keeps only in-frame clonotypes and omits some of them. This repertoire shows under 80,000 clones, approximately 75% found once; its top ten account for roughly 7.2%. Healthy donors of bone marrow made up the group. The CDR3 runs 17 residues. Germline CDR1 SGHDT, CDR2 YYEEEE. V lost 1 base and J 0 bases, leaving 14 bases between the germline ends. This clone was counted between two and nine times. As yet, its antigen is unknown. Sequences were obtained from PBMCs. This receptor was identified in a woman aged 40 to 50 in good health and CMV-seronegative. The V and J genes are TRBV5-6 and TRBJ2-1, with a possible D match to TRBD2 (8 bases). CDR3 region: CASSLRRGDSSYNEQFF. The DNA for the CDR3 is TGTGCCAGCAGCTTGAGGCGGGGGGACAGCTCCTACAATGAGCAGTTCTTC.